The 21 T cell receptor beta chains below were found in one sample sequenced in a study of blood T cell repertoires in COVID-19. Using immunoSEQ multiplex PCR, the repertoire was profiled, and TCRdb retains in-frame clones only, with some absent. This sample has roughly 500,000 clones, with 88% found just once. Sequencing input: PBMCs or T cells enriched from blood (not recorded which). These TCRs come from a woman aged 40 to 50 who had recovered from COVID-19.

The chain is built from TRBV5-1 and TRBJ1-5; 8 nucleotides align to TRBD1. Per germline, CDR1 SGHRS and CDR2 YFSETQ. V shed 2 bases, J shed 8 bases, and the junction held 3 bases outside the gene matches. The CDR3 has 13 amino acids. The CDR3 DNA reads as TGCGCCAGCAGCTTAACAGGGGGTGAGCCCCAGCATTTT. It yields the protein CASSLTGGEPQHF.

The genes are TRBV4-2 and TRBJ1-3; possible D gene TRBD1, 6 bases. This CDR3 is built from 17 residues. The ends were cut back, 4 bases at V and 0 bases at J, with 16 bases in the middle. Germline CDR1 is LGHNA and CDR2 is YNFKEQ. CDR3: CASSLRRGGDSGNTIYF. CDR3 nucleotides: TGTGCCAGCAGCCTCCGCCGCGGGGGCGACTCTGGAAACACCATATATTTT.

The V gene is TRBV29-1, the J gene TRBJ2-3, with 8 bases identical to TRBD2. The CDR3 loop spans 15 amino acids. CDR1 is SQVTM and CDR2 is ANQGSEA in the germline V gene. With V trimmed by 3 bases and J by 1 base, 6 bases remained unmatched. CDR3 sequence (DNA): TGCAGCGTTGATCGTTGGCGGGAGGGCACAGATACGCAGTATTTT. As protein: CSVDRWREGTDTQYF.

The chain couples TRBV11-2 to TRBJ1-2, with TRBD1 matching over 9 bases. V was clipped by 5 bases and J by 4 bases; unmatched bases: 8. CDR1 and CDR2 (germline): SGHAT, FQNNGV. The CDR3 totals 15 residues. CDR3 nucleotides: TGTGCCAGCAGCCTGCCCGGGACAGGGAGCTATGGCTACACCTTC. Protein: CASSLPGTGSYGYTF.

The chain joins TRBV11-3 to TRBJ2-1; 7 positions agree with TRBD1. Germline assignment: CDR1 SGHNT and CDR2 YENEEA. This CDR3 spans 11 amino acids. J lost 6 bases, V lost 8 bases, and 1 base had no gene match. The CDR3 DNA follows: TGTGCCAGCGCAGGGGGCAATGAGCAGTTCTTC. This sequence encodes CASAGGNEQFF.

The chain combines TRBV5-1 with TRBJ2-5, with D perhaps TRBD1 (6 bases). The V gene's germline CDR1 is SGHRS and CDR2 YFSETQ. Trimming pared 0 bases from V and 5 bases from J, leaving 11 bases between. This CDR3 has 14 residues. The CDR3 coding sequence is TGCGCCAGCAGCTTGGATGGGGGCTCGGAGACCCAGTACTTC. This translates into CASSLDGGSETQYF.

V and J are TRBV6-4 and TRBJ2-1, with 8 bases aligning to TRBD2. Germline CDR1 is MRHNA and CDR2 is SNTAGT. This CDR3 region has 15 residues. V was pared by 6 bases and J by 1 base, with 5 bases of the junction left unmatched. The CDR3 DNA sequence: TGTGCCAGCAGCTTAAGCGGGAGTTCCTACAATGAGCAGTTCTTC. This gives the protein CASSLSGSSYNEQFF.

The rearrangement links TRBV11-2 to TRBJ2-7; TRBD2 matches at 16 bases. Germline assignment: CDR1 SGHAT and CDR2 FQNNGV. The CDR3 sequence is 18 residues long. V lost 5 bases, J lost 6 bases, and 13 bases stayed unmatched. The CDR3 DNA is TGTGCCAGCAGCCCCCATTGGGGGACTAGCGGGAGGGCCGGCGAGCAGTACTTC. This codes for CASSPHWGTSGRAGEQYF. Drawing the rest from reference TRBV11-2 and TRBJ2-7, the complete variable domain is EAGVAQSPRYKIIEKRQSVAFWCNPISGHATLYWYQQILGQGPKLLIQFQNNGVVDDSQLPKDRFSAERLKGVDSTLKIQPAKLEDSAVYLCASSPHWGTSGRAGEQYFGPGTRLTVT.

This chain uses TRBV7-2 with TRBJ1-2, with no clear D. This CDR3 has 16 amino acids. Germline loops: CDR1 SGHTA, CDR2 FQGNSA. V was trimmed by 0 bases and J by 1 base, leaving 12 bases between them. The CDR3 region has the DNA TGTGCCAGCAGCTTAGCTATCGGGTCTGTTAACTATGGCTACACCTTC. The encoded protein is CASSLAIGSVNYGYTF. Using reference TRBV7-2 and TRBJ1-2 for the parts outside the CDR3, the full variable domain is GAGVSQSPSNKVTEKGKDVELRCDPISGHTALYWYRQSLGQGLEFLIYFQGNSAPDKSGLPSDRFSAERTGGSVSTLTIQRTQQEDSAVYLCASSLAIGSVNYGYTFGSGTRLTVV.

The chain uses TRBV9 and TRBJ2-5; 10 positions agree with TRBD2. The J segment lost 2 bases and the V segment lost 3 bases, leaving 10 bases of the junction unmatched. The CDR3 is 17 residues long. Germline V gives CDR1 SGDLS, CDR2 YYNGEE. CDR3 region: CASSDTGLLAGQETQYF. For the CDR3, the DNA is TGTGCCAGCAGCGACACAGGATTACTAGCGGGGCAAGAGACCCAGTACTTC. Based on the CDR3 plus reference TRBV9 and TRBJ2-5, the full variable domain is DSGVTQTPKHLITATGQRVTLRCSPRSGDLSVYWYQQSLDQGLQFLIQYYNGEERAKGNILERFSAQQFPDLHSELNLSSLELGDSALYFCASSDTGLLAGQETQYFGPGTRLLVL.

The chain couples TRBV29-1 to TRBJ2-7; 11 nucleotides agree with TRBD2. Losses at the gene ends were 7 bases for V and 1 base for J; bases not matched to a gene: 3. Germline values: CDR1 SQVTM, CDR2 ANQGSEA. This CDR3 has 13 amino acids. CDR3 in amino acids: CSATSGTSYEQYF. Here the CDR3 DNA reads TGCAGCGCGACTAGCGGGACGTCCTACGAGCAGTACTTC.

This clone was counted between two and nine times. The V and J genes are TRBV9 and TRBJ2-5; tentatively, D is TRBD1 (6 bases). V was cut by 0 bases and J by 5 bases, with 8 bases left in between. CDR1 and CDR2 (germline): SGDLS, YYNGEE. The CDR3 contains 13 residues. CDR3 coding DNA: TGTGCCAGCAGCGTAGCCACAGGGGAGACCCAGTACTTC. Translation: CASSVATGETQYF. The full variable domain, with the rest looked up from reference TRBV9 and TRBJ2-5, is DSGVTQTPKHLITATGQRVTLRCSPRSGDLSVYWYQQSLDQGLQFLIQYYNGEERAKGNILERFSAQQFPDLHSELNLSSLELGDSALYFCASSVATGETQYFGPGTRLLVL.

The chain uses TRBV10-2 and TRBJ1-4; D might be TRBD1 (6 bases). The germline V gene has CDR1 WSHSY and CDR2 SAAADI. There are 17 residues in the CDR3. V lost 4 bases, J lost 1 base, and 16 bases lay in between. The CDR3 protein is CASSAYRVWGTNEKLFF. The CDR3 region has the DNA TGCGCCAGCAGTGCTTACAGGGTCTGGGGAACTAATGAAAAACTGTTTTTT.

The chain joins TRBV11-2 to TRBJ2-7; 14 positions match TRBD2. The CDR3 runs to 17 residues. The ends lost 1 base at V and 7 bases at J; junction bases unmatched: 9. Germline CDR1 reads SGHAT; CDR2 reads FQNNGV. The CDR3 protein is CASSLVGTSGSHGEQYF. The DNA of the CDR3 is TGTGCCAGCAGCTTAGTAGGGACTAGCGGGAGTCACGGGGAGCAGTACTTC.

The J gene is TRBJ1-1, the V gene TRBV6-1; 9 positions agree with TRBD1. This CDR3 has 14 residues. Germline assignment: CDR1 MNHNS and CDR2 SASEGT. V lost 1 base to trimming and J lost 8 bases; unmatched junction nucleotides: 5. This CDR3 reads CASSEGTGDQEAFF. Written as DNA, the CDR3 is TGTGCCAGCAGTGAAGGGACAGGGGATCAAGAAGCTTTCTTT.

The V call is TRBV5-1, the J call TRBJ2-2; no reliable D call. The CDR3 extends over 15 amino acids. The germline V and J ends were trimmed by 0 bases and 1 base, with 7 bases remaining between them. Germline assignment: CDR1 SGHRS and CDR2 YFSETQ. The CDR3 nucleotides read TGCGCCAGCAGCTTGGGCAGACTGAACACCGGGGAGCTGTTTTTT. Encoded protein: CASSLGRLNTGELFF.

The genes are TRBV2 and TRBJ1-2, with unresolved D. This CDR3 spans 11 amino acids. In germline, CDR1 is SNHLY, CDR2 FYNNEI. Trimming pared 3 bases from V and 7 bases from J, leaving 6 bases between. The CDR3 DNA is TGTGCCAGCAGTGAGGAGGTTGGCTACACCTTC. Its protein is CASSEEVGYTF. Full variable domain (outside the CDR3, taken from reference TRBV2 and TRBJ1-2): EPEVTQTPSHQVTQMGQEVILRCVPISNHLYFYWYRQILGQKVEFLVSFYNNEISEKSEIFDDQFSVERPDGSNFTLKIRSTKLEDSAMYFCASSEEVGYTFGSGTRLTVV.

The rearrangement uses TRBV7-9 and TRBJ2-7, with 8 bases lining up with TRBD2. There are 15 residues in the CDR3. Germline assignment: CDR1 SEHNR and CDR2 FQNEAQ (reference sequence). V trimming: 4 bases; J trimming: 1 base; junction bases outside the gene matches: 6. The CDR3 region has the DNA TGTGCCAGCAGCTGGGGTAGCGGGGTGTCCTACGAGCAGTACTTC. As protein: CASSWGSGVSYEQYF.

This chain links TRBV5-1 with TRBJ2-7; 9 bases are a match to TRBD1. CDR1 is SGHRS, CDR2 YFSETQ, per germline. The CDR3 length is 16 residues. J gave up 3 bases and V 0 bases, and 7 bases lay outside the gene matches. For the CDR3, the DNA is TGCGCCAGCAGCTTGGCCACAGGGGGCAACTTCTACGAGCAGTACTTC. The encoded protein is CASSLATGGNFYEQYF. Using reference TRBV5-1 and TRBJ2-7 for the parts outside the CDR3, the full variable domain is KAGVTQTPRYLIKTRGQQVTLSCSPISGHRSVSWYQQTPGQGLQFLFEYFSETQRNKGNFPGRFSGRQFSNSRSEMNVSTLELGDSALYLCASSLATGGNFYEQYFGPGTRLTVT.

The CDR3 DNA follows: TGTGCCAGTAGCACCATTACCCAGGGGGTACCGGCAGATACGCAGTATTTT. Protein product: CASSTITQGVPADTQYF. The V and J genes are TRBV19 and TRBJ2-3, with TRBD1 identical over 7 bases. Germline CDR1 reads LNHDA; CDR2 reads SQIVND (reference sequence). This CDR3 has 17 amino acids. Germline trimming cut 6 bases from V and 4 bases from J; bases unmatched to any gene: 16.

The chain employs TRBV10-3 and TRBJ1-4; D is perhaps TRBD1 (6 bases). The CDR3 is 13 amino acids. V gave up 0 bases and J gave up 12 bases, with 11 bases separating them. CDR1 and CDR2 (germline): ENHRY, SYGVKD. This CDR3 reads CAISESTGSQLFF. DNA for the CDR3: TGTGCCATCAGTGAGTCGACAGGTTCACAACTGTTTTTT.